One sample yielded the 30 T cell receptor beta chains listed below, sequenced in a study of vaccination effects on CD4 cells after COVID-19. Clones were sequenced by immunoSEQ multiplex PCR, and TCRdb holds only the in-frame ones, with some missing. The sample lists 20,000 to 30,000 clones, roughly 71% occurring once. Sequencing was preceded by expansion of antigen-specific CD4+ T cells with viral peptide pools in the ViraFEST assay. The culture ran for 10 days before CD4+ T cells were isolated. By PCR, the person was confirmed to have had SARS-CoV-2 infection between March and December 2020. These TCRs are of unknown antigen specificity. The sequencing used CD4+ T cells from PBMCs cultured with SARS-CoV-2 spike peptides, collected before COVID-19 vaccination. The origin of the receptors is a human donor who had a prior SARS-CoV-2 infection.

In its sample, this clone was seen once. The chain recombines TRBV7-2 with TRBJ2-7, with 10 bases lining up with TRBD2. This CDR3 region has 15 residues. Per germline, CDR1 SGHTA and CDR2 FQGNSA. V dropped 5 bases and J dropped 3; count of bases not matched to a gene: 7. CDR3 sequence: CASSVGLAVNYEQYF. The CDR3 nucleotides read TGTGCCAGCAGCGTCGGACTAGCGGTAAACTACGAGCAGTACTTC.

The V call is TRBV7-3, the J call TRBJ1-3; D ambiguous. Deletions cut 4 bases from V and 0 bases from J, with 4 bases between. Germline CDR1 SGHTA, CDR2 FQGTGA. The CDR3 contains 13 residues. The CDR3 coding sequence is TGTGCCAGCAGCTCCAACTCTGGAAACACCATATATTTT. The encoded protein is CASSSNSGNTIYF.

CDR3 loop: CASKLAGGKETQYF. The CDR3 DNA reads as TGTGCCAGCAAACTAGCGGGGGGGAAAGAGACCCAGTACTTC. This sequence joins TRBV5-4 and TRBJ2-5; TRBD2 aligns across 13 bases. Germline V lookup: CDR1 SGHNT, CDR2 YYREEE (reference sequence). J was trimmed by 3 bases and V by 6 bases; bases with no gene match: 2. This CDR3 comprises 14 residues.

This clone came up a few times. The chain uses TRBV7-9 and TRBJ2-5; tentatively, D is TRBD1 or TRBD2 (5 bases each). Germline V gives CDR1 SEHNR, CDR2 FQNEAQ (reference sequence). The V end was cut by 2 bases, the J end by 5 bases, with 18 bases between. There are 16 residues in the CDR3. As DNA, the CDR3 is TGTGCCAGCAGCTTATATGGGGCAGGGAGATCCGAGACCCAGTACTTC. This translates into CASSLYGAGRSETQYF.

CDR3 nucleotides: TGTGCCAGCAGAGTTGCGGTAGCCGGGGAGCTGTTTTTT. This gives the protein CASRVAVAGELFF. This sequence joins TRBV12-3 or TRBV12-4 and TRBJ2-2; unclear D gene. Trimming left V 6 bases short and J 6 bases short, with 11 bases between. CDR3 length: 13 residues.

This clone has more than one count but fewer than ten. The chain combines TRBV10-3 with TRBJ1-1; D uncertain. Germline CDR1 is ENHRY and CDR2 is SYGVKD. CDR3 size: 14 residues. The V gene lost 4 bases and the J gene lost 6 bases, with 15 bases spanning the gap. For the CDR3, the DNA is TGTGCCATCAGTGTTGTCTCTGGAAGTCCTGAAGCTTTCTTT. Translating gives CAISVVSGSPEAFF.

The chain links TRBV3-1 (or the pseudogene TRBV3-2) to TRBJ2-5, with TRBD2 identical over 11 bases. The CDR3 length is 16 residues. Trimming took 0 bases from V and 4 from J; bases not matched to a gene: 4. Looked up from germline, CDR1 is LGHDT and CDR2 is YNNKEL (reference sequence). The DNA of the CDR3 is TGTGCCAGCAGCCAAGATGTAGCGGGGGGGTTAGAGACCCAGTACTTC. It is translated as CASSQDVAGGLETQYF.

The chain links TRBV6-5 to TRBJ2-7; D possibly matches TRBD1 or TRBD2 (7 bases each). V gave up 7 bases and J gave up 5 bases, with 21 bases separating them. CDR1 is MNHEY and CDR2 is SVGAGI in the germline V gene. The CDR3 has 15 residues. In nucleotides, the CDR3 is TGTGCCAGCATCAACCTGGGGAGGGGGCTGAACGAGCAGTACTTC. Translation gives CASINLGRGLNEQYF.

The chain employs TRBV11-3 and TRBJ2-5, with D possibly TRBD1 on 5 matching bases. Looked up from germline, CDR1 is SGHNT and CDR2 is YENEEA. The CDR3 is made up of 14 amino acids. V lost 5 bases and J 5 bases, leaving 15 bases between the germline ends. The CDR3 sequence: CASSVSDSRETQYF. CDR3 DNA: TGTGCCAGCAGCGTCTCCGACAGTCGGGAGACCCAGTACTTC.

This clone was found a few times. The chain has TRBV4-2 and TRBJ2-3, with a tentative D call TRBD2 (7 bases). CDR3 length: 17 residues. Germline CDR1 and CDR2: LGHNA and YNFKEQ. V was clipped by 4 bases and J by 1 base, with 18 bases between them. The CDR3 loop reads CASSLSVGAGGTDTQYF. CDR3 in DNA: TGTGCCAGCAGCCTCTCCGTGGGGGCGGGAGGCACAGATACGCAGTATTTT.

This chain uses TRBV7-2 with TRBJ2-2; TRBD2 aligns across 8 bases. Germline V gene lookup returns CDR1 SGHTA and CDR2 FQGNSA. The CDR3 length is 14 residues. After removal of 6 bases from V and 2 bases from J, the junction contained 2 bases not matched to a gene. The CDR3 loop reads CASRLAVNTGELFF. The CDR3 DNA sequence: TGTGCCAGCAGACTAGCGGTTAACACCGGGGAGCTGTTTTTT.

In its sample, this clone was seen a few times. The chain combines TRBV3-1 (or the pseudogene TRBV3-2) with TRBJ1-1, with 10 bases aligning to TRBD1. There are 16 residues in the CDR3. With 3 bases clipped from V and 7 bases from J, the junction kept 11 bases outside the gene matches. Germline assignment: CDR1 LGHDT and CDR2 YNNKEL (reference sequence). As DNA, the CDR3 is TGTGCCAGCAGCCATCCGCCGGGACAGGGGAGCGGTGAAGCTTTCTTT. Amino acids: CASSHPPGQGSGEAFF.

V and J are TRBV15 and TRBJ1-1; D is uncertain. This CDR3 spans 13 amino acids. The V end lost 1 base, the J end lost 0 bases, and 3 bases lay between the germline ends. CDR1 LNHNV and CDR2 YYDKDF come from the germline V gene (reference sequence). In nucleotides, the CDR3 is TGTGCCACCAGCAGAGGGGTGAACACTGAAGCTTTCTTT. This gives the protein CATSRGVNTEAFF.

V gene TRBV6-6 combines with J gene TRBJ2-7; no definite D call. The CDR3 sequence is 14 residues long. Trimming took 6 bases from V and 6 from J, leaving 18 bases between them. Germline CDR1 is MNHNY and CDR2 is SVGAGI (reference sequence). The CDR3 sequence is CASSPRTATGEQYF. CDR3 DNA sequence: TGTGCCAGCAGCCCGAGGACGGCTACGGGCGAGCAGTACTTC.

The chain links TRBV5-4 to TRBJ2-1; TRBD2 aligns across 10 bases. The CDR3 sequence is 16 residues long. Germline V gene lookup returns CDR1 SGHNT and CDR2 YYREEE (reference sequence). With V trimmed by 4 bases and J by 0 bases, 4 bases remained unmatched. Here the CDR3 DNA reads TGTGCCAGCAGCCCTAGCGGGGGTCGCTCCTACAATGAGCAGTTCTTC. Translated: CASSPSGGRSYNEQFF.

J is TRBJ2-7 and V is TRBV7-2; D tentatively reads TRBD1 or TRBD2 (5 bases each). The CDR3 spans 14 residues. Trimming took 2 bases from V and 3 from J, leaving 11 bases between them. Germline CDR1 SGHTA, CDR2 FQGNSA. The CDR3 loop is CASSLSRDLYEQYF. The CDR3 DNA is TGTGCCAGCAGCTTATCCAGGGACCTCTACGAGCAGTACTTC. Full variable domain (rest looked up from reference TRBV7-2 and TRBJ2-7): GAGVSQSPSNKVTEKGKDVELRCDPISGHTALYWYRQSLGQGLEFLIYFQGNSAPDKSGLPSDRFSAERTGGSVSTLTIQRTQQEDSAVYLCASSLSRDLYEQYFGPGTRLTVT.

The chain employs TRBV5-1 and TRBJ2-5; D call uncertain. V gave up 4 bases and J gave up 5 bases, with 12 bases separating them. The CDR3 covers 13 residues. CDR1 is SGHRS and CDR2 is YFSETQ in the germline V gene. Here the CDR3 DNA reads TGCGCCAGCAGCCTCCAGGCTGGCGAGACCCAGTACTTC. Translation: CASSLQAGETQYF.

This clone was observed a handful of times. This sample includes further DNA sequences coding for the same CDR3. V usage is TRBV5-1 and J usage is TRBJ2-5, with 7 bases aligning to TRBD1. The length of the CDR3 is 13 residues. V shed 0 bases, J shed 5 bases, and the junction held 1 base outside the gene matches. Germline CDR1 is SGHRS and CDR2 is YFSETQ. CDR3 DNA sequence: TGCGCCAGCAGCTTGGCAGGGGGTGAGACCCAGTACTTC. It codes for CASSLAGGETQYF.

This rearrangement joins TRBV6-1 to TRBJ1-1; D not resolved. There are 13 residues in the CDR3. Trimming removed 2 bases at V and 5 bases at J, with 9 bases between. Germline CDR1 and CDR2: MNHNS and SASEGT. The CDR3 sequence: CASSERWETEAFF. The CDR3 bases are TGTGCCAGCAGTGAAAGGTGGGAAACTGAAGCTTTCTTT.

The chain employs TRBV7-2 and TRBJ1-1, with D perhaps matching TRBD1 (5 bases). CDR3 length: 15 residues. CDR1 is SGHTA and CDR2 is FQGNSA in the germline V gene. Trimming cost V 5 bases and J 0 bases, with 13 bases left between them. The CDR3 coding sequence is TGTGCCAGCAGCGTCGACAGAGCGATGAACACTGAAGCTTTCTTT. It encodes CASSVDRAMNTEAFF.

The sample holds one count of this clone. The V and J genes are TRBV5-6 and TRBJ2-7; a weak D match, TRBD1 (5 bases). Per the germline V gene, CDR1 is SGHDT and CDR2 is YYEEEE. Trimming stripped 0 bases from V and 5 bases from J, with 9 bases between. This CDR3 has 13 residues. CDR3 sequence (DNA): TGTGCCAGCAGCTTGGTGACAGAGGACGAGCAGTACTTC. It specifies CASSLVTEDEQYF.

This clone was recorded only once. The chain has TRBV5-1 and TRBJ2-5; 9 nucleotides agree with TRBD1. V lost 2 bases and J lost 1; bases outside the gene matches: 3. CDR3 length: 15 amino acids. CDR1 and CDR2 (germline): SGHRS, YFSETQ. Here the CDR3 DNA reads TGCGCCAGCAGCTTACAGGGGGCCGTCCAAGAGACCCAGTACTTC. This gives the protein CASSLQGAVQETQYF. Filled out from reference TRBV5-1 and TRBJ2-5, the complete variable domain reads KAGVTQTPRYLIKTRGQQVTLSCSPISGHRSVSWYQQTPGQGLQFLFEYFSETQRNKGNFPGRFSGRQFSNSRSEMNVSTLELGDSALYLCASSLQGAVQETQYFGPGTRLLVL.

The chain uses TRBV18 and TRBJ1-5; the D gene is possibly TRBD1 (5 bases). Germline CDR1 reads KGHSH; CDR2 reads LQKENI. The CDR3 spans 14 residues. V lost 3 bases to trimming and J lost 7 bases, with 13 bases between them. The CDR3, as DNA: TGTGCCAGCTCACCCATGGGACGGGAACAGCCCCAGCATTTT. It is translated as CASSPMGREQPQHF.

V gene TRBV18 combines with J gene TRBJ2-3; D unclear. Germline CDR1 is KGHSH and CDR2 is LQKENI. V gave up 5 bases and J gave up 6 bases, with 12 bases separating them. There are 13 residues in the CDR3. The CDR3 DNA sequence: TGTGCCAGCTCAACACGACCGATGGATACGCAGTATTTT. This gives the protein CASSTRPMDTQYF.

The chain joins TRBV7-3 to TRBJ2-1; 14 positions match TRBD2. V gave up 5 bases and J gave up 10 bases; unmatched junction bases: 4. The CDR3 is 14 residues long. Germline values: CDR1 SGHTA, CDR2 FQGTGA. Here the CDR3 reads CASSQGTSGSEQFF. CDR3 coding DNA: TGTGCCAGCAGCCAAGGGACTAGCGGGAGCGAGCAGTTCTTC.

V gene TRBV29-1 combines with J gene TRBJ1-1; D gene ambiguous. This CDR3 spans 12 amino acids. Germline CDR1 and CDR2: SQVTM and ANQGSEA. Trimming shortened V by 4 bases and J by 1 base, and 7 bases separated the two germline ends. CDR3 coding DNA: TGCAGCGTTGCGGGTGGGAACACTGAAGCTTTCTTT. As protein: CSVAGGNTEAFF.

This rearrangement joins TRBV6-6 to TRBJ2-1, with D unresolved. The CDR3 loop spans 13 amino acids. Trimming removed 0 bases from V and 4 bases from J, with 4 bases in between. Germline CDR1 MNHNY, CDR2 SVGAGI (reference sequence). CDR3 region: CASSYSQYNEQFF. DNA of the CDR3: TGTGCCAGCAGTTACTCTCAATACAATGAGCAGTTCTTC.

This clone came up a few times. The chain employs TRBV15 and TRBJ1-3; tentative D call: TRBD1 (5 bases). V lost 0 bases, J lost 1 base, and 7 bases lay in between. In germline, CDR1 is LNHNV, CDR2 YYDKDF (reference sequence). The CDR3 consists of 15 residues. CDR3 in amino acids: CATSRDGGSGNTIYF. Here the CDR3 DNA reads TGTGCCACCAGCAGAGATGGGGGTTCTGGAAACACCATATATTTT.

This clone occurred once. This chain links TRBV3-1 (or the pseudogene TRBV3-2) with TRBJ1-3; no firm D call. CDR1 is LGHDT, CDR2 YNNKEL, per germline (reference sequence). V dropped 3 bases and J dropped 0 bases, with 3 bases sitting between them. The CDR3 covers 13 residues. The CDR3 protein is CASSHLSGNTIYF. The CDR3 DNA reads TGTGCCAGCAGCCATCTCTCTGGAAACACCATATATTTT.

This clone showed up just once. This rearrangement joins TRBV27 to TRBJ2-4; no reliable D call. V lost 5 bases and J 0 bases, leaving 8 bases between the germline ends. CDR3 length: 14 residues. Germline V gene sequence: CDR1 MNHEY, CDR2 SMNVEV (reference sequence). As DNA, the CDR3 is TGTGCCAGCAGTATCGGGTTAGCCAAAAACATTCAGTACTTC. Translating gives CASSIGLAKNIQYF.